This T cell receptor (beta chain) was sequenced in a study of T cells in localized non-small cell lung cancer (dated by TCRdb to between 2020 and 2021). Regarding the complete study: Comparing tumors with uninvolved tumor-adjacent lungs, the study looked at the T cell repertoires of 200 to 250 patients with early-stage NSCLC. The cohort was made up of approximately 250 treatment-naive NSCLC patients whose localized lung tumors had been resected. A mean age of around 66 years was recorded for the NSCLC patients, of whom under 150 were male and 85 to 110 were female. What the study reported, not specific to this receptor: Multi-region tumor sequencing was not performed, so intratumor heterogeneity could not be excluded. Uninvolved tumor-adjacent lung showed the highest T cell clonality, higher than tumor, which suggests more focused antigenic responses in the uninvolved tumor-adjacent lung. Because of the exploratory design, TCR variables were selected using unadjusted p-values without false-discovery rate correction. Higher T cell density in blood was associated with longer overall survival, whereas higher clonality in adjacent lung was associated with shorter survival. A median of around 57 of the top 100 tumor clones turned up in the paired uninvolved adjacent lung, and approximately 30 of those clones also ranked among the top 100 of that same adjacent lung.

The immunoSEQ Assay was used to sequence TCR beta CDR3 regions from DNA. On the study's bioinformatics: To compute T cell density, TCR beta template counts were normalized to usable DNA, which was estimated by amplifying housekeeping genes. Using the preseqR package, richness was estimated by extrapolating to 120,000 templates for tissue samples and 400,000 templates for PBMC samples. Clonality was calculated as one minus Pielou's evenness. To identify tissue-enriched TCRs, differential abundance testing was run on productive amino-acid clonotypes with a minimum total count of 5 and an alpha of 0.1. The Jaccard Index and the Morisita Overlap Index were used to quantify repertoire overlap between compartments. GLIPH grouped TCR beta CDR3s together with public tetramer-defined viral CDR3s, and a viral motif had to include at least three viral sequences and show V-gene enrichment. Held by TCRdb, this immuneACCESS table contains in-frame sequences only and omits some clones. Under half of the omission traces to an unresolved V gene where checked; the cause of the rest is unknown. From that table come the V and J calls and clone size; the DNA was used to work out D and trimming. Present in this sample are 25,000 to 35,000 clones, around 80% of which were seen just once. 15% to 20% of the sample belongs to the ten largest clones.

Remarks on this clone: Its specific antigen is unknown. Base qualities are missing; no much larger clone stands one base away.

The germline V gene provides CDR1 SNHLY and CDR2 FYNNEI. The V end loses 7 bases and the J end loses 5 bases, and a stretch of 17 bases separates them. There are 14 amino acids in the CDR3, from cysteine to phenylalanine inclusive. CDR3 DNA is the only sequence kept; it has 42 bases, read in frame from the first base. At diagnosis, tumor, uninvolved tumor-adjacent lung and peripheral blood were collected and then preserved as a mix of FFPE and fresh-frozen material. For TCR repertoire profiling, blood samples were analyzed as peripheral blood mononuclear cells. This receptor was taken from a male donor aged 60 or older with stage III squamous cell lung carcinoma. Here the chain combines TRBV2 and TRBJ1-1, with no reliable assignment of the D segment. Sequenced here: peripheral blood, sampled before any cancer treatment. Here the CDR3 is given as CASKGEVRGTEAFF. The nucleotide sequence reads TGTGCCAGCAAGGGAGAGGTTAGAGGAACTGAAGCTTTCTTT.